The present entry profiles one TCR beta chain with its context. This clone's antigen is unknown. The record has no base qualities; no much larger clone is one base away. Library creation used the immunoSEQ multiplex PCR assay. Entries here come from immuneACCESS through TCRdb and include only in-frame sequences with V and J called. Some clones fail to appear in such tables; in the studies checked, an unresolved V gene covers under half of the shortfall, and the cause of the remainder is unknown. This sample gives roughly 73,000 clones in total; around 93% of them show up just once. The top ten constitute 0.25% to 0.3% of the sample. Measured from the cysteine to the phenylalanine, the CDR3 is 17 residues long. This entry keeps only the CDR3 DNA: 51 bases, framed from base 1. The source of the sample is a study of technical replicates of blood from a few donors (dated by TCRdb to about 2017).

This sequence uses TRBV21-1 and TRBJ2-7; the table's TRBD2 call for D was not verified on the DNA. TRBV21-1 is noted as a pseudogene. This clonotype was obtained from a human donor in good health. Source material: T cells isolated from PBMCs. The CDR3 region: CASSKALSSGGRYEQYF. The bases read TGTGCCAGCAGCAAAGCGCTTTCTAGCGGGGGTCGCTACGAGCAGTACTTC.